Shown below are 31 T cell receptor beta chains from a single sample sequenced in a study of cytomegalovirus exposure and HLA in healthy donors. The PCR used 60 Vbeta and 13 Jbeta primers. Only in-frame clones appear in the TCRdb table, and some are missing; sequencing was by immunoSEQ multiplex PCR. The sample contains roughly 90,000 clones, around 78% of which appear only once. The sequenced sample consisted of PBMCs. The source of these receptors is a woman between 40 and 55 years old in good health and CMV-seropositive.

This clone was observed a few times. J is TRBJ1-3 and V is TRBV4-2; D is unresolved. CDR3 length equals 15 residues. Between the trimmed V and J ends, which lost 1 base and 0 bases, there was a span of 7 bases. CDR1 and CDR2 (germline): LGHNA, YNFKEQ. CDR3 residues: CASSQAGDSGNTIYF. The CDR3 DNA sequence: TGTGCCAGCAGCCAAGCCGGTGACTCTGGAAACACCATATATTTT.

The rearrangement uses TRBV13 and TRBJ1-3, with no clear D. Germline V gene lookup returns CDR1 PRHDT and CDR2 FYEKMQ (reference sequence). Trimming removed 3 bases at V and 0 bases at J, with 3 bases between. This CDR3 is 13 amino acids long. The CDR3 region is CASSFGSGNTIYF. CDR3 coding DNA: TGTGCCAGCAGCTTCGGCTCTGGAAACACCATATATTTT. The full variable domain, with the rest looked up from reference TRBV13 and TRBJ1-3, is AAGVIQSPRHLIKEKRETATLKCYPIPRHDTVYWYQQGPGQDPQFLISFYEKMQSDKGSIPDRFSAQQFSDYHSELNMSSLELGDSALYFCASSFGSGNTIYFGEGSWLTVV.

As regards this clone: Other nucleotide sequences from this sample produce the same CDR3. The J gene is TRBJ1-5, the V gene TRBV10-3; D is perhaps TRBD1 (5 bases). The CDR3 totals 14 residues. V was cut by 4 bases and J by 0 bases, with 7 bases left in between. Per germline, CDR1 ENHRY and CDR2 SYGVKD. CDR3: CAISGGDSNQPQHF. The CDR3 nucleotides are TGTGCCATCAGTGGGGGGGATAGCAATCAGCCCCAGCATTTT.

The chain carries TRBV19 and TRBJ2-1, with TRBD1 matching 10 bases. Germline V gene sequence: CDR1 LNHDA, CDR2 SQIVND (reference sequence). This CDR3 comprises 15 residues. Trimming removed 7 bases from V and 5 bases from J; junction bases left unmatched: 8. CDR3 coding DNA: TGTGCCAGTAACCCTAGACAGGGGGCTCACAATGAGCAGTTCTTC. It translates to CASNPRQGAHNEQFF.

As regards this clone: Compared with germline, one end of the junction differs, possibly owing to a read error. The chain combines TRBV7-7 with TRBJ2-2; 7 bases line up with TRBD2. CDR3 length: 15 residues. Germline V CDR1 and CDR2: SSHAT, FNYEAQ (reference sequence). This CDR3 reads CASSLRGRIVGELFF. The CDR3 nucleotides read TGTGCTAGCAGCTTACGCGGGAGAATCGTCGGGGAGCTGTTTTTT. Drawing the rest from reference TRBV7-7 and TRBJ2-2, the complete variable domain is GAGVSQSPRYKVTKRGQDVTLRCDPISSHATLYWYQQALGQGPEFLTYFNYEAQPDKSGLPSDRFSAERPEGSISTLTIQRTEQRDSAMYRCASSLRGRIVGELFFGEGSRLTVL.

The rearrangement links TRBV19 to TRBJ1-1, with D possibly TRBD1 on 5 matching bases. Trimming pared 5 bases from V and 5 bases from J, leaving 12 bases between. CDR1 LNHDA and CDR2 SQIVND come from the germline V gene (reference sequence). The CDR3 runs 13 residues. DNA for the CDR3: TGTGCCAGTAGTGTGGGGGGTCGGACTGAAGCTTTCTTT. This gives the protein CASSVGGRTEAFF.

This clone has just a few counts. The J gene is TRBJ2-6, the V gene TRBV10-3; TRBD1 agrees at 9 bases. V lost 4 bases and J lost 2; bases outside the gene matches: 0. Germline V CDR1 and CDR2: ENHRY, SYGVKD. This CDR3 spans 15 amino acids. The CDR3 sequence is CAISGDRAGANVLTF. In nucleotides, the CDR3 is TGTGCCATCAGTGGGGACAGGGCTGGGGCCAACGTCCTGACTTTC.

This clone showed up just once. CDR3 sequence reads: CACWSGLNEQFF. For the CDR3, the DNA is TGCGCCTGCTGGTCGGGGTTGAATGAGCAGTTCTTC. The chain joins TRBV10-1 to TRBJ2-1; D is possibly TRBD2 (5 bases). Germline CDR1 and CDR2: WNHNN and SYGVQD (reference sequence). The CDR3 has 12 amino acids. V lost 11 bases, J lost 7 bases, and 15 bases lay in between.

The chain is built from TRBV7-2 and TRBJ2-5; 8 positions match TRBD1. The DNA end is more similar to TRBJ2-7, so the J call may be wrong. From germline, CDR1 is SGHTA and CDR2 FQGNSA. This CDR3 comprises 14 residues. CDR3 loop: CASSLPGGPYEQYF. CDR3 coding DNA: TGTGCCAGCAGCTTGCCAGGGGGCCCCTACGAGCAGTACTTC.

This clone was seen a handful of times. This sequence joins TRBV5-4 and TRBJ2-3; TRBD1 aligns across 7 bases. Germline loops: CDR1 SGHNT, CDR2 YYREEE (reference sequence). The trim removed 4 bases at V and 2 bases at J, leaving 4 bases unmatched. CDR3 size: 14 residues. The CDR3 loop is CASSLTGTTDTQYF. Here the CDR3 DNA reads TGTGCCAGCAGCCTGACAGGGACCACAGATACGCAGTATTTT.

This clone showed up just once. The V gene is TRBV9, the J gene TRBJ2-7, with 9 bases lining up with TRBD2. The V gene end was trimmed by 4 bases and the J gene end by 4 bases; junction bases not matched to a gene: 12. Germline V gives CDR1 SGDLS, CDR2 YYNGEE. This CDR3 spans 16 amino acids. The DNA for the CDR3 is TGTGCCAGCAGCCTCAGTCCGGGACTAGCAGTTTACGAGCAGTACTTC. Translation: CASSLSPGLAVYEQYF.

V gene TRBV7-8 combines with J gene TRBJ2-7; maybe TRBD1 (6 bases). Germline V gene data show CDR1 as SGHVS and CDR2 as FQNEAQ. The V end was cut by 4 bases, the J end by 2 bases, with 18 bases between. The CDR3 spans 16 residues. The CDR3 DNA follows: TGTGCCAGCAGCTCGACCCGGAGCAGGGGAACCTACGAGCAGTACTTC. Protein: CASSSTRSRGTYEQYF. The whole variable domain, filled in from reference TRBV7-8 and TRBJ2-7, reads GAGVSQSPRYKVAKRGQDVALRCDPISGHVSLFWYQQALGQGPEFLTYFQNEAQLDKSGLPSDRFFAERPEGSVSTLKIQRTQQEDSAVYLCASSSTRSRGTYEQYFGPGTRLTVT.

This clone was found once. In DNA form, the CDR3 reads TGTGCCAGCAGCTTCCGGGACAGCCCTCTCAATGAGCAGTTCTTC. It yields the protein CASSFRDSPLNEQFF. This chain joins TRBV7-3 and TRBJ2-1, with 7 bases identical to TRBD1. Per the germline V gene, CDR1 is SGHTA and CDR2 is FQGTGA. J gave up 6 bases and V 3 bases, and 8 bases lay outside the gene matches. The CDR3 sequence is 15 residues long.

This clone was counted between two and nine times. V and J are TRBV27 and TRBJ2-7; TRBD1 aligns across 10 bases. The CDR3 extends over 15 amino acids. CDR1 MNHEY and CDR2 SMNVEV come from the germline V gene (reference sequence). The V segment lost 4 bases and the J segment 6 bases; nucleotides outside the gene matches: 9. CDR3 nucleotides: TGTGCCAGCAGTTCATCCGGGACAGGGGTTGGCGAGCAGTACTTC. It translates to CASSSSGTGVGEQYF.

About this clone: At one of its ends the junction is not consistent with the germline gene, which may arise from a read error. The CDR3 DNA follows: TGTTCCAGCAGCTTAGCGGTAGGGGTGGAGGAAAAACTGTTTTTT. It is translated as CSSSLAVGVEEKLFF. The gene calls are TRBV7-9 and TRBJ1-4, with D perhaps matching TRBD1 (5 bases). CDR1 is SEHNR and CDR2 is FQNEAQ in the germline V gene (reference sequence). This CDR3 contains 15 residues. The full variable domain, completed using reference TRBV7-9 and TRBJ1-4, is DTGVSQNPRHKITKRGQNVTFRCDPISEHNRLYWYRQTLGQGPEFLTYFQNEAQLEKSRLLSDRFSAERPKGSFSTLEIQRTEQGDSAMYLCSSSLAVGVEEKLFFGSGTQLSVL.

There are a few counts of this clone. The genes are TRBV6-5 and TRBJ2-7; no reliable D call. The V gene lost 8 bases and the J gene lost 0 bases, with 11 bases spanning the gap. Germline V lookup: CDR1 MNHEY, CDR2 SVGAGI. The CDR3 is made up of 13 amino acids. This CDR3 is CASGGLHSYEQYF. The DNA of the CDR3 is TGTGCCAGCGGCGGTCTGCACTCCTACGAGCAGTACTTC.

The chain has TRBV28 and TRBJ2-7, with TRBD1 identical over 8 bases. This CDR3 comprises 15 residues. The V gene end was trimmed by 5 bases and the J gene end by 2 bases; junction bases not matched to a gene: 8. Germline V gene sequence: CDR1 MDHEN, CDR2 SYDVKM. DNA for the CDR3: TGTGCCAGCAGTCCCAGACAGGGGTCTACCTACGAGCAGTACTTC. It translates to CASSPRQGSTYEQYF.

This chain links TRBV28 with TRBJ1-1, with TRBD1 as a possible D gene (5 bases). V was clipped by 6 bases and J by 3 bases, with 17 bases between them. Germline lookup yields CDR1 MDHEN and CDR2 SYDVKM. The length of the CDR3 is 15 residues. CDR3 amino acids: CASRDTLMGHTEAFF. CDR3 bases: TGTGCCAGCAGGGACACTTTGATGGGCCACACTGAAGCTTTCTTT. The full variable domain, with the rest looked up from reference TRBV28 and TRBJ1-1, is DVKVTQSSRYLVKRTGEKVFLECVQDMDHENMFWYRQDPGLGLRLIYFSYDVKMKEKGDIPEGYSVSREKKERFSLILESASTNQTSMYLCASRDTLMGHTEAFFGQGTRLTVV.

This clone was found a few times. The chain carries TRBV7-8 and TRBJ2-5; 7 bases fit TRBD2. V was clipped by 10 bases and J by 9 bases; unmatched bases: 14. CDR1 is SGHVS and CDR2 is FQNEAQ in the germline V gene. CDR3 size: 13 residues. The CDR3 bases are TGTGCCACCACCCAGCGGGAAGCCGGGGCCCAGTACTTC. Protein sequence: CATTQREAGAQYF.

The chain links TRBV11-3 to TRBJ2-1; weak D call: TRBD1 (6 bases). The CDR3 runs to 15 residues. Trimming cost V 3 bases and J 4 bases, with 13 bases left between them. Germline lookup yields CDR1 SGHNT and CDR2 YENEEA. The CDR3 region has the DNA TGTGCCAGCAGCTTGGGTAGGGGGAGTTACAATGAGCAGTTCTTC. It translates to CASSLGRGSYNEQFF.

This chain uses TRBV4-1 with TRBJ2-5; possibly TRBD2 for D (6 bases). The assigned J gene may be wrong: the sequence end matches TRBJ2-7 better. CDR1 is MGHRA, CDR2 YSYEKL, per germline. There are 18 residues in the CDR3. The CDR3 coding sequence is TGCGCCAGCAGCCAAGTGGCCTCTCGTGGGGGAGGCGCCTACGAGCAGTACTTC. Translation gives CASSQVASRGGGAYEQYF.

The chain links TRBV11-3 to TRBJ2-2, with 7 bases fitting TRBD2. CDR3 length equals 17 residues. From germline, CDR1 is SGHNT and CDR2 YENEEA. Trimming took 4 bases from V and 4 from J; bases not matched to a gene: 12. This CDR3 is CASSSRSWGGTTGELFF. DNA for the CDR3: TGTGCCAGCAGCTCTAGGAGCTGGGGAGGGACCACCGGGGAGCTGTTTTTT.

The sample holds a few counts of this clone. The genes are TRBV5-4 and TRBJ2-7; the match to TRBD2 covers 7 bases. Looked up from germline, CDR1 is SGHNT and CDR2 is YYREEE (reference sequence). J lost 4 bases, V lost 1 base, and 5 bases had no gene match. This CDR3 comprises 14 residues. For the CDR3, the DNA is TGTGCCAGCAGCTTGAACGGGAGGTTGTACGAGCAGTACTTC. This translates into CASSLNGRLYEQYF.

The J gene is TRBJ2-1, the V gene TRBV7-9, with TRBD2 identical over 9 bases. J was trimmed by 7 bases and V by 1 base; bases with no gene match: 11. Germline V CDR1 and CDR2: SEHNR, FQNEAQ (reference sequence). The CDR3 has 17 amino acids. The CDR3 is CASSLGGSGSSRNEQFF. The DNA of the CDR3 is TGTGCCAGCAGCTTAGGAGGTAGCGGGAGTAGTAGGAATGAGCAGTTCTTC.

This chain joins TRBV5-1 and TRBJ1-2, with D tentatively TRBD1 (5 bases). The CDR3 has 15 residues. CDR1 is SGHRS and CDR2 is YFSETQ in the germline V gene. The V gene lost 3 bases and the J gene lost 5 bases, with 17 bases spanning the gap. The CDR3 reads CASSSYVGANYGYTF. The CDR3 coding sequence is TGCGCCAGCAGCTCCTACGTTGGGGCCAATTATGGCTACACCTTC.

This clone turned up a few times. This chain connects TRBV4-3 to TRBJ1-1; perhaps TRBD1 as D (6 bases). V was trimmed by 2 bases and J by 0 bases, leaving 19 bases between them. CDR3 size: 18 residues. CDR1 and CDR2 (germline): LGHNA, YSLEER. The CDR3 coding sequence is TGCGCCAGCAGCCAATCGCCAGCGGGGGGCGGCGTGAACACTGAAGCTTTCTTT. Protein product: CASSQSPAGGGVNTEAFF.

The chain is built from TRBV10-3 and TRBJ2-5; no clear D gene. Germline CDR1 and CDR2: ENHRY and SYGVKD. The CDR3 extends over 14 amino acids. The V end was cut by 0 bases, the J end by 2 bases, with 7 bases between. For the CDR3, the DNA is TGTGCCATCAGTGAGTCGTTTTTACAAGAGACCCAGTACTTC. It encodes CAISESFLQETQYF.

This clone was found once. This chain uses TRBV27 with TRBJ2-5, with 9 bases that match TRBD2. The length of the CDR3 is 15 residues. V shed 5 bases, J shed 11 bases, and the junction held 15 bases outside the gene matches. Germline CDR1 is MNHEY and CDR2 is SMNVEV (reference sequence). The CDR3 bases are TGTGCCAGCAGTCCATCGGGTAGCGGGGGATTTGAGCAGTACTTC. Protein: CASSPSGSGGFEQYF.

The chain couples TRBV5-4 to TRBJ2-2, with 7 bases fitting TRBD1. Trimming at V came to 4 bases and at J to 1 base, leaving 7 bases not matched to a gene. The CDR3 is 16 residues long. Per the germline V gene, CDR1 is SGHNT and CDR2 is YYREEE (reference sequence). The CDR3 here is CASSGDREQNTGELFF. The DNA for the CDR3 is TGTGCCAGCAGCGGTGACAGGGAGCAGAACACCGGGGAGCTGTTTTTT. Variable domain in full (rest from reference TRBV5-4 and TRBJ2-2): ETGVTQSPTHLIKTRGQQVTLRCSSQSGHNTVSWYQQALGQGPQFIFQYYREEENGRGNFPPRFSGLQFPNYSSELNVNALELDDSALYLCASSGDREQNTGELFFGEGSRLTVL.

This chain uses TRBV19 with TRBJ1-6; a possible D gene is TRBD1 (5 bases). The germline gives CDR1 LNHDA, CDR2 SQIVND (reference sequence). The CDR3 runs to 14 residues. V gave up 5 bases and J gave up 8 bases, with 13 bases separating them. CDR3 sequence reads: CASSLGGRDSPLHF. In DNA, the CDR3 is TGTGCCAGTAGTCTGGGGGGTCGGGATTCACCCCTCCACTTT.

The CDR3 here is CASSWTGYTEAFF. The CDR3 coding sequence is TGTGCCAGCAGTTGGACAGGGTATACTGAAGCTTTCTTT. This chain joins TRBV5-8 and TRBJ1-1, with 8 nucleotides matching TRBD1. CDR1 and CDR2 from the germline V gene are SGHTS and YDEGEE. CDR3 length equals 13 residues. V was pared by 5 bases and J by 5 bases, with 5 bases of the junction left unmatched.